A single sample is the source of the 7 T cell receptor beta chains below, sequenced in a study of blood T cell repertoires in COVID-19. Profiling relied on immunoSEQ multiplex PCR, and the TCRdb table lists in-frame clones only, not all of them. The sample yields fewer than 150,000 clones, 70% to 80% seen once. Sequenced sample: peripheral blood. These receptors originate from a human donor in a cohort sampled during active COVID-19.

The chain couples TRBV27 to TRBJ2-1; possible D gene TRBD2, 6 bases. V lost 5 bases to trimming and J lost 4 bases, with 21 bases between them. Germline CDR1 reads MNHEY; CDR2 reads SMNVEV (reference sequence). The CDR3 is 17 amino acids. The CDR3 here is CASSLPTGTGLYNEQFF. In nucleotides, the CDR3 is TGTGCCAGCAGTCTACCAACCGGGACGGGACTTTACAATGAGCAGTTCTTC.

This CDR3 reads CASSVGGYTDTQYF. CDR3 DNA: TGTGCCAGCAGCGTAGGCGGATACACAGATACGCAGTATTTT. This chain links TRBV9 with TRBJ2-3; no definite D call. The germline V and J ends were trimmed by 0 bases and 2 bases, with 7 bases remaining between them. This CDR3 spans 14 amino acids. Germline V CDR1 and CDR2: SGDLS, YYNGEE. Supplemented by reference TRBV9 and TRBJ2-3, the full variable domain reads DSGVTQTPKHLITATGQRVTLRCSPRSGDLSVYWYQQSLDQGLQFLIQYYNGEERAKGNILERFSAQQFPDLHSELNLSSLELGDSALYFCASSVGGYTDTQYFGPGTRLTVL.

The J gene is TRBJ2-2, the V gene TRBV6-5, with D possibly being TRBD1 (6 bases). The CDR3 contains 14 residues. Trimming shortened V by 2 bases and J by 4 bases, and 8 bases separated the two germline ends. Germline CDR1 MNHEY, CDR2 SVGAGI. This chain's CDR3 is CASSYGQFTGELFF. The CDR3 region has the DNA TGTGCCAGCAGTTACGGACAGTTCACCGGGGAGCTGTTTTTT.

The CDR3 loop reads CASSLGQGMQQYF. Here the CDR3 DNA reads TGTGCCAGCAGTTTAGGACAGGGAATGCAGCAGTACTTC. J is TRBJ2-7 and V is TRBV27; TRBD1 aligns across 8 bases. The CDR3 spans 13 residues. J gave up 8 bases and V 2 bases, and 5 bases lay outside the gene matches. CDR1 MNHEY and CDR2 SMNVEV come from the germline V gene (reference sequence).

V is TRBV5-4 and J is TRBJ2-7; 10 bases agree with TRBD2. CDR3 length: 18 residues. The V gene's germline CDR1 is SGHNT and CDR2 YYREEE (reference sequence). V lost 0 bases to trimming and J lost 5 bases; unmatched junction nucleotides: 14. CDR3 nucleotide sequence: TGTGCCAGCAGCTTGGAGCTAGCGGGGGCGCCCAGGGTAAACGAGCAGTACTTC. Its translation: CASSLELAGAPRVNEQYF.

As for this clone: Other DNA variants within this sample encode the same CDR3. The V gene is TRBV28, the J gene TRBJ1-5; 7 positions agree with TRBD1. The V segment lost 5 bases and the J segment 2 bases; nucleotides outside the gene matches: 9. Germline CDR1 is MDHEN and CDR2 is SYDVKM. This CDR3 has 16 amino acids. The CDR3 region has the DNA TGTGCCAGCAGTGGTATTAGAGACAGGGGCAATCAGCCCCAGCATTTT. Amino acid sequence: CASSGIRDRGNQPQHF.

V and J are TRBV9 and TRBJ2-5, with 10 bases fitting TRBD2. The germline V gene has CDR1 SGDLS and CDR2 YYNGEE. The CDR3 is 16 residues long. With 3 bases clipped from V and 0 bases from J, the junction kept 5 bases outside the gene matches. DNA for the CDR3: TGTGCCAGCAGCGCCGGGACTAGCGTGTACCAAGAGACCCAGTACTTC. Translating it yields CASSAGTSVYQETQYF.